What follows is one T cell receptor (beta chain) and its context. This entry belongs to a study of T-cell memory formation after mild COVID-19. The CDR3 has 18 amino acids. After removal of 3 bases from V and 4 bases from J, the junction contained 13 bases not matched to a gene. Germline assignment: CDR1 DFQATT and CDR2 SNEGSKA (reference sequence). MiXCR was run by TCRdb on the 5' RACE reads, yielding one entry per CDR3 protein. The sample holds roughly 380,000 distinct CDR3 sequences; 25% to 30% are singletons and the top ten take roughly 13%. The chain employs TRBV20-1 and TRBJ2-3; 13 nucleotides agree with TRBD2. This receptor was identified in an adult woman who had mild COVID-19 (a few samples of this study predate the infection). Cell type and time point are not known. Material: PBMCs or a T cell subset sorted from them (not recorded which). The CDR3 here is CSARKGEKGLAGSDTQYF. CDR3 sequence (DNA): TGCAGTGCTAGGAAAGGGGAAAAGGGACTAGCGGGATCAGATACGCAGTATTTT.